The entry below gives a single TCR beta chain sequence along with its context. Its antigen remains unidentified. No clone much larger than this one lies a single base away; base qualities are absent. This record comes from a study of persistence of HIV-infected CD4 T cells (dated by TCRdb to between 2020 and 2021). As for the study more broadly: The study isolated CMV- and HIV-1 Gag-responding CD4+ T cells from ART-treated individuals to examine antigen-driven clonal expansion of HIV-1-infected cells. Participants had been on suppressive ART for a median of roughly eight years. Peripheral blood samples of up to roughly 200 mL were collected at multiple time points, except for a couple of participants, who underwent leukapheresis at a single time point. The clonality of all cells in each sorted population was assessed by TCRbeta sequencing, whereas the clonality of infected cells was assessed by proviral sequencing. Cross-participant TCR cluster analysis included about eight participants for CMV and over five participants for Gag.

For CDR1 and CDR2, the germline V gene (reference sequence) lists WNHNN and SYGVQD. V and J lose 0 bases and 5 bases, and a span of 10 bases separates them. The CDR3 has 15 amino acids, counting the end cysteine and phenylalanine. Only CDR3 DNA is held: 45 bases, read in frame from base 1. The investigation overall reported the following: Because the TCR analyses were done in bulk, restricting them to just the rare CMV-responding cells that actually carried HIV-1 proviruses was not possible. A correlation was observed between TCR oligoclonality and proviral oligoclonality within the same sorted populations. TCRbeta richness in CMV- and Gag-responding cells was significantly lower than in anti-CD3/anti-CD28-responding cells; CMV-responding cells had higher oligoclonality than CD3/CD28-stimulated and Gag-responding cells. The study involved few individuals and tested only a limited range of antigens. Enrichment of degenerate expanded CDR3beta sequences was found in antigen-responding cells, suggesting convergent selection of CD4+ responses to CMV and Gag.

Interpreted using the paper, the treatment or condition label stands for: suppressive antiretroviral therapy. Cells were stimulated with lysates of CMV-infected fibroblasts at roughly 10 ug/mL. Memory CD4+ T cells that did not respond, being CD40L-negative, CD69-negative and CD45RO-high, were sorted as memory populations depleted of antigen-responding cells. Participants were HIV-1-infected adults who started suppressive ART during chronic infection. For at least 4 years, the participants' plasma HIV-1 RNA had been undetectable, below 50 copies/mL. To be included, participants needed a CD4+ T cell count above 400 cells/uL and a positive CMV serology. Before stimulation, PBMCs were isolated using density centrifugation and depleted of CD8+ T cells. For roughly 17 hours, CD8-depleted PBMCs were stimulated with anti-CD28/CD49d costimulation, a CD40-blocking antibody, and enfuvirtide, which was added to prevent new infections. Cell sorting was performed on a Beckman Coulter MoFlo Legacy or XDP sorter, and dead cells were excluded with propidium iodide. Genomic DNA was extracted with the QIAamp DNA Mini Kit for samples above one million cells, otherwise with the Quick-DNA Microprep Kit.

The immunoSEQ hsTCRB assay version 4 in survey mode was used to sequence TCRbeta repertoires from genomic DNA. Genomic DNA was diluted to around 9.4 ng/uL, using up to about 1 ug per sample for TCRbeta sequencing. Per the original workflow: TCRbeta data were analyzed in ImmunoSeq Analyzer 3.0, with diversity computed on productive nucleotide rearrangements. Using the Immunarch R package, the improved Chao index served to estimate lower-bound TCR diversity and the Gini coefficient served to estimate clonality. Different nucleotide rearrangements encoding the same CDR3beta amino acid sequence were counted as distinct clonotypes. TCRbeta sequences significantly enriched in antigen-responding cells relative to anti-CD3/anti-CD28-activated cells were identified by differential abundance analysis. GLIPH2 clustered TCRs by predicted peptide-MHC specificity, both within individual participants and across merged participant data sets. TCRdb mirrors the immuneACCESS table, restricted to in-frame sequences. Some clones are absent from its copies; in checked studies, under half trace to an unresolved V gene, and the reason for the others is unknown. V and J calls and clone size come straight from that table; D and trimming were deduced from the DNA. This sample gives approximately 30,000 clones in total; 82% of them show up just once. The top ten clonotypes cover under 7.5% of the sample.

The TCR sequence derives from an adult woman with HIV who was CMV-seropositive. The source material was CD4+ T cells sorted from PBMCs after approximately 20-hour stimulation, sampled from a patient who received antiretroviral therapy. Reading the label with the study, this specimen's cell subset or site is: CD40L-CD69- CD45RO-high memory CD4 T cells not responding to CMV lysate. The rearranged segments are TRBV10-1 and TRBJ2-2; the D gene lacks a confident call. The base sequence is TGCGCCAGCAGTGAGTCCACGCTGGGGACCGGGGAGCTGTTTTTT. It translates as CASSESTLGTGELFF.